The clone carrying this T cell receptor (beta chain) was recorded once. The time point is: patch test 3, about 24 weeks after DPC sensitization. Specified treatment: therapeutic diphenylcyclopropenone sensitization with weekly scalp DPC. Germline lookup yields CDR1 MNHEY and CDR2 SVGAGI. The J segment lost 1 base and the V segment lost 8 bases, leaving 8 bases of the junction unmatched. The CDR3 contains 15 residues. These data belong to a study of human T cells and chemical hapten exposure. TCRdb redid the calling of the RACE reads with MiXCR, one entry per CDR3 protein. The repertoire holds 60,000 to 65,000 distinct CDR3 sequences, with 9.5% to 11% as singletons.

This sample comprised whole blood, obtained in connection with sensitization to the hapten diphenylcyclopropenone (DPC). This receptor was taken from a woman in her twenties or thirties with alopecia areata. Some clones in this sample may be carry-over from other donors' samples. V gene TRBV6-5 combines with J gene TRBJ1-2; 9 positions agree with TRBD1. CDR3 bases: TGTGCCAGCGGTCGGACAGGGGCACGTAACTATGGCTACACCTTC. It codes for CASGRTGARNYGYTF.